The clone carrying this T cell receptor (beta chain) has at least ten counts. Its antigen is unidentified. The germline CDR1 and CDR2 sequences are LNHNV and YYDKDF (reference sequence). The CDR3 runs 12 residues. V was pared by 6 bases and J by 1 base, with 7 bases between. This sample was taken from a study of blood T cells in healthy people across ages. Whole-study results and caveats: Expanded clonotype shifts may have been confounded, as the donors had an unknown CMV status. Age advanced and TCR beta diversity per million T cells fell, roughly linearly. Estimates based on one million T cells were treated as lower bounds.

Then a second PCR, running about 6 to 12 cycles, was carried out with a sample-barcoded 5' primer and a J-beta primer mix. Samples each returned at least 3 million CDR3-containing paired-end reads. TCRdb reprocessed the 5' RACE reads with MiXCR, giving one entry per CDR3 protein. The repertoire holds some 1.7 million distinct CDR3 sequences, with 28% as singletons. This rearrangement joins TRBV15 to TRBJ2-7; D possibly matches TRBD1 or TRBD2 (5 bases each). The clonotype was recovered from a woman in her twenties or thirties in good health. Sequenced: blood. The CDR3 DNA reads TGTGCCACCAGTTGGGGGTCCTACGAGCAGTACTTC. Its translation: CATSWGSYEQYF.